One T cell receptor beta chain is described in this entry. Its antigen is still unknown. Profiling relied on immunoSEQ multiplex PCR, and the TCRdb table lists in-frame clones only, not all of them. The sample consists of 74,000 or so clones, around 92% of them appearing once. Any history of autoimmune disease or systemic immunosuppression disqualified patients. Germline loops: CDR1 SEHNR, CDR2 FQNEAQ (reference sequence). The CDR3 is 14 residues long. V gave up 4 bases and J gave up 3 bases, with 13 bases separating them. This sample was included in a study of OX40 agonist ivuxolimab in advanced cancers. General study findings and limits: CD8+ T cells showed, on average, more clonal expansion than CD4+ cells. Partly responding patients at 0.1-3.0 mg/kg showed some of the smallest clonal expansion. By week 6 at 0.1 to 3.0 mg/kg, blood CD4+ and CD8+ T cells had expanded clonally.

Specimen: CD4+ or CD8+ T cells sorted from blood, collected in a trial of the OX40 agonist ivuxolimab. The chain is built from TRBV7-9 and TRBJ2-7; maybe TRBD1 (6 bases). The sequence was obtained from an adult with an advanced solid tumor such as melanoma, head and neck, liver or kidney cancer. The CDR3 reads CASSSPTGYYEQYF. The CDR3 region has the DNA TGTGCCAGCAGCTCTCCGACAGGCTACTACGAGCAGTACTTC.